Listed below are T cell receptor beta chains from one sample, sequenced in a study of CD8+CD57+ T cells in acquired aplastic anemia. One entry per CDR3 protein results from TCRdb running MiXCR on the reads. Of tens of thousands of distinct CDR3 sequences listed, roughly three quarters were seen once; the top ten hold 70% to 90%. The sequenced material came from sorted CD4+, CD8+, or CD8+CD57+ T cells (not recorded which) from PBMCs. The receptors were sampled from a human donor with aplastic anemia. CDR3s include the opening cysteine and the closing phenylalanine or tryptophan. A D gene is named only where the DNA matches it firmly. Size values are once, few and many counts, or a class for expanded clones, and some rows have none.

TRBV20-1	TRBJ2-7	14	TRBD2	-	CSASPSGGNYEQYF	TGCAGTGCTAGCCCTAGCGGGGGGAACTACGAGCAGTACTTC
TRBV9	TRBJ2-2	14	-	-	CASSVWDDAGELFF	TGTGCCAGCAGCGTCTGGGACGACGCCGGGGAGCTGTTTTTT
TRBV29-1	TRBJ2-7	13	-	-	CSVGQLSSYEQYF	TGCAGCGTTGGACAGTTAAGCTCCTACGAGCAGTACTTC
TRBV7-2	TRBJ2-5	13	-	-	CASSSFPGETQYF	TGTGCCAGCAGCTCTTTCCCGGGGGAGACCCAGTACTTC
TRBV25-1	TRBJ1-5	14	TRBD1	-	CASSWTGPNQPQHF	TGTGCCAGCAGTTGGACAGGGCCCAATCAGCCCCAGCATTTT
TRBV24-1	TRBJ1-2	15	-	-	CATSDSWGELGGYTF	TGTGCCACCAGTGATTCCTGGGGCGAGCTCGGAGGCTACACCTTC
TRBV12-3/TRBV12-4	TRBJ2-7	15	TRBD2	many	CASSPGLAALYEQYF	TGTGCCAGCAGTCCGGGACTAGCGGCGCTCTACGAGCAGTACTTC
TRBV24-1	TRBJ2-1	13	-	-	CATSDPIINEQFF	TGTGCCACCAGTGATCCTATCATCAATGAGCAGTTCTTC
TRBV7-6	TRBJ2-1	14	-	once	CASSLGYSYNEQFF	TGTGCCAGCAGCTTAGGCTACTCCTACAATGAGCAGTTCTTC
TRBV6-1	TRBJ1-2	14	-	-	CASSEALHRDGYTF	TGTGCCAGCAGTGAAGCGCTTCACAGGGATGGCTACACCTTC
TRBV7-9	TRBJ1-2	13	-	-	CASSFREEDGYTF	TGTGCCAGCAGCTTCAGGGAGGAGGATGGCTACACCTTC
TRBV10-3	TRBJ1-1	11	TRBD1	-	CAIRGQEEAFF	TGTGCCATCAGGGGACAGGAAGAAGCTTTCTTT
TRBV11-2	TRBJ1-1	14	-	many	CASRMAGRNTEAFF	TGTGCCAGCAGAATGGCGGGACGGAACACTGAAGCTTTCTTT
TRBV25-1	TRBJ1-2	15	-	-	CASSDPTGTVYGYTF	TGTGCCAGCAGTGACCCTACAGGGACGGTCTATGGCTACACCTTC
TRBV10-2	TRBJ2-7	14	TRBD1	many	CASTGAGGGYEQYF	TGCGCCAGCACTGGGGCAGGGGGCGGTTACGAGCAGTACTTC
TRBV2	TRBJ2-7	13	-	-	CAWRGGSSYEQYF	TGTGCCTGGAGAGGAGGGAGCTCCTACGAGCAGTACTTC
TRBV19	TRBJ2-7	12	-	-	CASSPAGNEQYF	TGTGCCAGTAGTCCGGCAGGGAACGAGCAGTACTTC
TRBV10-1	TRBJ1-3	16	TRBD1	-	CASTSRGQPSGNTIYF	TGCGCCAGCACCTCAAGGGGGCAGCCCTCTGGAAACACCATATATTTT
TRBV7-8	TRBJ2-3	13	-	-	CASSLITGPTQYF	TGTGCCAGCAGCTTAATTACAGGTCCCACGCAGTATTTT
TRBV7-2	TRBJ2-5	12	-	few	CASSPRGETQYF	TGTGCCAGCAGCCCACGAGGGGAGACCCAGTACTTC
TRBV7-2	TRBJ2-7	12	-	-	CASSLISYEQYF	TGTGCCAGCAGCCTCATCTCCTACGAGCAGTACTTC
TRBV7-2	TRBJ2-7	12	-	-	CASSLVGYEQYF	TGTGCCAGCAGCTTAGTAGGTTACGAGCAGTACTTC
TRBV20-1	TRBJ1-1	11	-	once	CSARDHTEAFF	TGCAGTGCTAGGGATCACACTGAAGCTTTCTTT
TRBV24-1	TRBJ2-1	17	TRBD2	-	CATSGTSGSISYNEQFF	TGTGCCACCAGTGGGACTAGCGGGAGTATCTCCTACAATGAGCAGTTCTTC
TRBV9	TRBJ2-7	13	-	many	CASSPRAYYEQYF	TGTGCCAGCAGCCCCCGGGCCTACTACGAGCAGTACTTC
TRBV15	TRBJ1-2	15	-	-	CATSRSGLGRYGYTF	TGTGCCACCAGCAGATCGGGACTAGGACGGTATGGCTACACCTTC
TRBV7-3	TRBJ1-6	12	-	-	CASSLEDSPLHF	TGTGCCAGCAGCTTAGAAGATTCACCCCTCCACTTT
TRBV7-9	TRBJ1-6	16	TRBD1	-	CASSSLSGTGSSPLHF	TGTGCCAGCAGCTCTCTATCCGGGACAGGGAGTTCACCCCTCCACTTT
TRBV7-9	TRBJ2-3	12	-	many	CASGYTEDTQYF	TGTGCCAGCGGGTACACGGAGGATACGCAGTATTTT
TRBV19	TRBJ2-7	11	-	few	CASASVYEQYF	TGTGCCAGTGCGTCCGTTTACGAGCAGTACTTC
TRBV15	TRBJ2-7	15	-	-	CATSREADSSYEQYF	TGTGCCACCAGCAGAGAGGCGGACAGTTCCTACGAGCAGTACTTC
TRBV10-1	TRBJ2-5	15	-	-	CASSQGTGIQETQYF	TGCGCCAGCAGCCAGGGAACAGGGATCCAAGAGACCCAGTACTTC
TRBV15	TRBJ2-3	17	TRBD1	-	CATSSSRSGQGTDTQYF	TGTGCCACCAGCAGCTCCAGGTCGGGACAGGGCACAGATACGCAGTATTTT
TRBV5-1	TRBJ2-5	15	TRBD1	-	CASSTGQGGGETQYF	TGCGCCAGCAGCACGGGACAGGGGGGAGGAGAGACCCAGTACTTC
TRBV2	TRBJ2-6	14	-	-	CASRERSGANVLTF	TGTGCCAGCAGGGAAAGATCTGGGGCCAACGTCCTGACTTTC